The sample holds many counts of the clone carrying this T cell receptor beta chain. This entry is derived from a study of T cells in Graves' hyperthyroidism and ophthalmopathy. V shed 5 bases, J shed 0 bases, and the junction held 1 base outside the gene matches. The CDR3 totals 15 residues. Diagnoses were established using clinical symptoms, serum thyroxine and TRAb, thyroid ultrasound and orbital computed tomography. From RNA transcripts, TCR beta CDR3 regions were amplified. RT-PCR in the first round (using the HTBI primer set) targeted the TCR CDR3. TCRdb re-analysed the multiplex PCR reads in MiXCR, keeping a single row per CDR3 protein. The table lists some 500,000 distinct CDR3 sequences, around 22% of them singletons.

Sequencing input: blood. The chain has TRBV12-3 or TRBV12-4 and TRBJ2-6, with TRBD1 identical over 7 bases. This clonotype was obtained from a woman in her 30s with Graves' ophthalmopathy. The CDR3 nucleotides are TGTGCCAGCAGTCCAGGGGGCTCTGGGGCCAACGTCCTGACTTTC. Protein: CASSPGGSGANVLTF.